The 5 T cell receptor beta chains presented below share a single source sample, sequenced in a study of shared clonotypes between healthy human individuals. Repertoires were generated with immunoSEQ multiplex PCR, while TCRdb's copy carries only in-frame clones and drops some. This table holds over a million clones, roughly 96% found once. The material sequenced was naive CD4+ T cells sorted from blood. Subset described: CD45RA+ positively selected. All receptors derive from a man younger than 45 in good health.

The chain employs TRBV27 and TRBJ2-2; D not certain. The length of the CDR3 is 12 residues. V was pared by 10 bases and J by 8 bases, with 14 bases between. Germline loops: CDR1 MNHEY, CDR2 SMNVEV (reference sequence). The CDR3 sequence: CAIKGKLGELFF. The DNA for the CDR3 is TGTGCCATTAAAGGAAAACTGGGGGAGCTGTTTTTT.

The V and J genes are TRBV30 and TRBJ2-1; 10 bases map to TRBD2. CDR1 and CDR2 (germline): GTSNPN, SVGIG (reference sequence). The CDR3 has 16 amino acids. V lost 4 bases and J lost 5; bases outside the gene matches: 11. The DNA for the CDR3 is TGTGCCTGGAACCGCGGGCTAGCGGGAGTTCACAATGAGCAGTTCTTC. Its translation is CAWNRGLAGVHNEQFF.

CDR3 coding DNA: TGTGCCAGCAGTTTATACCAGGGGGTGTACGAGCAGTACTTC. Translated: CASSLYQGVYEQYF. This chain links TRBV28 with TRBJ2-7, with 7 bases identical to TRBD1. CDR1 and CDR2 (germline): MDHEN, SYDVKM. With 1 base clipped from V and 4 bases from J, the junction kept 4 bases outside the gene matches. This CDR3 comprises 14 residues.

The chain employs TRBV5-1 and TRBJ2-7; D is unclear. Germline V lookup: CDR1 SGHRS, CDR2 YFSETQ. Trimming took off 1 base at V and 2 bases at J, with 13 bases between the two ends. The CDR3 is made up of 15 amino acids. The CDR3 loop reads CASSLPRQSTYEQYF. The CDR3 nucleotides are TGCGCCAGCAGCTTGCCCCGGCAGAGCACCTACGAGCAGTACTTC.

The rearrangement uses TRBV5-4 and TRBJ2-2, with 7 bases identical to TRBD1. The length of the CDR3 is 16 residues. Germline V gene sequence: CDR1 SGHNT, CDR2 YYREEE (reference sequence). The V gene end was trimmed by 4 bases and the J gene end by 6 bases; junction bases not matched to a gene: 12. CDR3 DNA sequence: TGTGCCAGCAGCCCCAAGGACAGGATATGGGCCGGGGAGCTGTTTTTT. It encodes CASSPKDRIWAGELFF.